What follows is one T cell receptor (beta chain) and its context. Antigen specificity is unknown. This sample is part of a study of human versus mouse CDR3 diversity and MHC coevolution. The assay was immunoSEQ multiplex PCR, and TCRdb's table has in-frame clones only and misses some. The table lists around 74,000 clones, around 92% of them singletons. Study-wide findings and caveats: Human T cells underwent selection on over five different MHC II alleles. Humans had the largest estimated TCR beta repertoire, 1.5 million to 2 million clonotypes.

Germline assignment: CDR1 MNHNS and CDR2 SASEGT. Trimming cost V 7 bases and J 1 base, with 16 bases left between them. There are 15 residues in the CDR3. The sample taken for sequencing was naive CD4+ T cells from blood. Subset: CD45RO-negative CD62L-positive naive CD4 T cells. This TCR was recovered from a person aged 30 to 69 in good health. The chain recombines TRBV6-1 with TRBJ1-1; D might be TRBD1 (5 bases). The CDR3 protein is CASMGGLPGNTEAFF. In DNA form, the CDR3 reads TGTGCCAGCATGGGGGGGTTACCGGGGAACACTGAAGCTTTCTTT.